The next 24 T cell receptor beta chains were all read from a single sample in a study of T cell responses to AZD1222 COVID-19 vaccine (dated by TCRdb to the early 2020s). The method behind the library was the immunoSEQ multiplex PCR assay. Entries here come from immuneACCESS through TCRdb and include only in-frame sequences with V and J called. Some clones fail to appear in such tables; in the studies checked, an unresolved V gene covers under half of the shortfall, and the cause of the remainder is unknown. The sample has about 110,000 clones on record, roughly 90% of them singletons. The ten largest clones represent about 15% of the sample. According to the study, the label for this sample's time point signals: about 28 days (+/-7) after the second vaccine dose. Sequenced here: peripheral blood, sampled 28 days after the second AZD1222 dose. These receptors were collected from an adult who received the AZD1222 COVID-19 vaccine.

This chain connects TRBV2 to TRBJ1-2, with 11 bases fitting TRBD1. The CDR3 has 17 residues. Germline V CDR1 and CDR2: SNHLY, FYNNEI. Unmatched junction bases numbered 13, after V lost 3 bases and J lost 7 bases. This chain's CDR3 is CASSELTGQGVEGGYTF. Written as DNA, the CDR3 is TGTGCCAGCAGTGAGCTAACGGGACAGGGGGTGGAAGGTGGCTACACCTTC.

This clone was detected a few times. J is TRBJ2-3 and V is TRBV7-8; 9 bases agree with TRBD2. Trimming cost V 1 base and J 4 bases; bases outside gene matches: 3. The germline V gene encodes CDR1 SGHVS and CDR2 FQNEAQ. This CDR3 has 15 residues. CDR3 protein: CASSLVAGEADTQYF. As DNA, the CDR3 is TGTGCCAGCAGCTTAGTAGCGGGAGAAGCAGATACGCAGTATTTT.

The rearrangement links TRBV11-1 to TRBJ2-7; TRBD1 might be the D (6 bases). Trimming took off 5 bases at V and 0 bases at J, with 14 bases between the two ends. Germline CDR1 SGHAT, CDR2 FQDESV (reference sequence). The CDR3 has 15 amino acids. The CDR3 DNA follows: TGTGCCAGCAGCCGAGGGAGAGGGGGCTCCTACGAGCAGTACTTC. This encodes CASSRGRGGSYEQYF.

The V and J genes are TRBV7-8 and TRBJ1-6, with D tentatively TRBD1 (5 bases). Trimming shortened V by 5 bases and J by 9 bases, and 14 bases separated the two germline ends. CDR1 and CDR2 (germline): SGHVS, FQNEAQ. There are 14 residues in the CDR3. This CDR3 reads CASSGAGFGSPLHF. The CDR3 nucleotides read TGTGCCAGCAGCGGGGCCGGGTTTGGTTCACCCCTCCACTTT.

This clone has ten or more counts. The sample contains more than one DNA sequence encoding this CDR3. The V gene is TRBV27, the J gene TRBJ1-1; D unresolved. This CDR3 has 14 residues. V was cut by 0 bases and J by 4 bases, with 9 bases left in between. CDR1 is MNHEY and CDR2 is SMNVEV in the germline V gene (reference sequence). DNA for the CDR3: TGTGCCAGCAGTTTATCGAAGGGCAGCACTGAAGCTTTCTTT. Protein sequence: CASSLSKGSTEAFF.

V gene TRBV5-4 combines with J gene TRBJ2-1; unclear D gene. The V and J ends lost 0 bases and 9 bases respectively, with 16 bases between them. The germline gives CDR1 SGHNT, CDR2 YYREEE (reference sequence). The CDR3 totals 15 residues. In DNA, the CDR3 is TGTGCCAGCAGCTTGGAAAGTTCTGTCAATACTGAGCAGTTCTTC. As protein: CASSLESSVNTEQFF.

The chain employs TRBV11-3 and TRBJ2-7; 9 nucleotides line up with TRBD1. The CDR3 spans 15 residues. After removal of 0 bases from V and 6 bases from J, the junction contained 6 bases not matched to a gene. Germline V lookup: CDR1 SGHNT, CDR2 YENEEA. CDR3 loop: CASSLDPDRGSEQYF. CDR3 bases: TGTGCCAGCAGCTTAGATCCCGACAGGGGGTCCGAGCAGTACTTC.

The chain links TRBV19 to TRBJ1-2; weak D call: TRBD1 (6 bases). Trimming shortened V by 2 bases and J by 5 bases, and 12 bases separated the two germline ends. CDR3 length: 14 amino acids. Germline V gives CDR1 LNHDA, CDR2 SQIVND (reference sequence). The CDR3 region is CASSIFSGEYGYTF. The CDR3 nucleotides are TGTGCCAGTAGTATATTCTCAGGGGAGTATGGCTACACCTTC.

This sequence joins TRBV9 and TRBJ1-4; D is unresolved. This CDR3 contains 14 residues. The V and J ends lost 2 bases and 5 bases respectively, with 10 bases between them. Germline assignment: CDR1 SGDLS and CDR2 YYNGEE. The CDR3 region is CASSVHLNNEKLFF. DNA of the CDR3: TGTGCCAGCAGCGTGCACTTGAACAATGAAAAACTGTTTTTT.

V is TRBV19 and J is TRBJ2-5; D perhaps matches TRBD2 (5 bases). Trimming pared 6 bases from V and 1 base from J, leaving 18 bases between. Germline loops: CDR1 LNHDA, CDR2 SQIVND (reference sequence). The CDR3 has 16 amino acids. The CDR3 here is CASRSSGSPIQETQYF. The CDR3, as DNA: TGTGCCAGTAGGTCCTCGGGAAGCCCTATCCAAGAGACCCAGTACTTC.

This chain joins TRBV20-1 and TRBJ1-1, with 8 bases matching TRBD1. The trim removed 5 bases at V and 8 bases at J, leaving 4 bases unmatched. The CDR3 contains 11 residues. Germline loops: CDR1 DFQATT, CDR2 SNEGSKA (reference sequence). CDR3 coding DNA: TGCAGTGCTGAGGGACAGGAAGAAGCTTTCTTT. This translates into CSAEGQEEAFF.

The V and J genes are TRBV4-2 and TRBJ2-3; D call uncertain. V shed 1 base and J shed 4 bases, with 12 bases lying between them. The CDR3 runs 15 residues. Germline-derived CDR1 and CDR2 are LGHNA and YNFKEQ. In DNA, the CDR3 is TGTGCCAGCAGCCAAGGGGTATCCCGGGCAGATACGCAGTATTTT. It translates to CASSQGVSRADTQYF.

This clone is a singleton in its sample. The rearrangement uses TRBV10-3 and TRBJ1-3, with D possibly being TRBD1 (6 bases). The CDR3 has 14 residues. Trimming took 6 bases from V and 0 from J, leaving 9 bases between them. Germline V lookup: CDR1 ENHRY, CDR2 SYGVKD. As DNA, the CDR3 is TGTGCCATCAGGGAGGGGGGCTCTGGAAACACCATATATTTT. Its protein product is CAIREGGSGNTIYF.

This clone has only a few counts. V usage is TRBV4-2 and J usage is TRBJ1-5; D may be TRBD1 (6 bases). This CDR3 has 17 amino acids. V dropped 1 base and J dropped 6 bases, with 19 bases sitting between them. Germline V gives CDR1 LGHNA, CDR2 YNFKEQ. The CDR3 loop reads CASSQASTGISFQPQHF. DNA for the CDR3: TGTGCCAGCAGCCAAGCTTCAACAGGGATTAGCTTTCAGCCCCAGCATTTT.

This clone occurred once. The gene calls are TRBV18 and TRBJ2-1, with TRBD2 matching 9 bases. Germline assignment: CDR1 KGHSH and CDR2 LQKENI. V was pared by 0 bases and J by 9 bases, with 9 bases of the junction left unmatched. The CDR3 contains 16 residues. CDR3 nucleotide sequence: TGTGCCAGCTCACCACCGGGTTTAGCGGGAGCGGTTGAGCAGTTCTTC. Translated, it gives CASSPPGLAGAVEQFF.

The V call is TRBV19, the J call TRBJ1-4; no firm D call. Germline values: CDR1 LNHDA, CDR2 SQIVND (reference sequence). The CDR3 is made up of 13 amino acids. V lost 4 bases and J lost 7, with 10 bases in between. The DNA for the CDR3 is TGTGCCAGTAGTAATCTGAGAGGTGAAAAACTGTTTTTT. Amino acids: CASSNLRGEKLFF.

The genes are TRBV19 and TRBJ2-3; D assignment may be TRBD1 or TRBD2 (5 bases each). V dropped 5 bases and J dropped 4 bases, with 19 bases sitting between them. Per germline, CDR1 LNHDA and CDR2 SQIVND (reference sequence). The CDR3 spans 16 residues. The DNA for the CDR3 is TGTGCCAGTAGTCCTGGACGGGACCCCGGGGCAGATACGCAGTATTTT. It codes for CASSPGRDPGADTQYF.

This sequence joins TRBV6-5 and TRBJ2-7; 12 bases are a match to TRBD1. CDR3 length: 14 residues. The V segment lost 4 bases and the J segment 6 bases; nucleotides outside the gene matches: 4. CDR1 and CDR2 from the germline V gene are MNHEY and SVGAGI. The CDR3 DNA reads TGTGCCAGCAGTTTCGGGACAGGGGGCTCCGAGCAGTACTTC. Amino acid sequence: CASSFGTGGSEQYF.

The table lists this clone with a few counts. CDR3 DNA: TGTGCCGGTTGCTCTGGAAACACCATATATTTT. Translating it yields CAGCSGNTIYF. The chain couples TRBV19 to TRBJ1-3; D unresolved. Trimming stripped 11 bases from V and 0 bases from J, with 5 bases between. The germline CDR1 and CDR2 sequences are LNHDA and SQIVND (reference sequence). There are 11 residues in the CDR3.

This chain uses TRBV4-2 with TRBJ2-3; D may correspond to TRBD1 or TRBD2 (5 bases each). The V end was cut by 4 bases, the J end by 7 bases, with 18 bases between. In germline, CDR1 is LGHNA, CDR2 YNFKEQ. This CDR3 comprises 15 residues. Here the CDR3 DNA reads TGTGCCAGCAGCCCGATCGAACACCGGGGCCATACGCAGTATTTT. Its translation: CASSPIEHRGHTQYF.

This clone was recorded only once. The V gene is TRBV5-1, the J gene TRBJ1-4; D remains unclear. V was shortened by 0 bases and J by 0 bases, with 6 bases between the two germline ends. Germline CDR1 and CDR2: SGHRS and YFSETQ. This CDR3 has 15 residues. The CDR3 reads CASSLGGTTNEKLFF. The CDR3 DNA reads as TGCGCCAGCAGCTTGGGGGGAACAACTAATGAAAAACTGTTTTTT.

The V and J genes are TRBV28 and TRBJ1-4, with 7 bases that match TRBD1. Germline loops: CDR1 MDHEN, CDR2 SYDVKM. CDR3 length: 16 amino acids. J was trimmed by 5 bases and V by 4 bases; bases with no gene match: 10. The CDR3: CASSSHQTGTNEKLFF. CDR3 DNA sequence: TGTGCCAGCAGTTCCCACCAGACAGGGACAAATGAAAAACTGTTTTTT.

V and J are TRBV11-2 and TRBJ2-5, with unresolved D. Germline loops: CDR1 SGHAT, CDR2 FQNNGV. V was clipped by 3 bases and J by 0 bases, with 5 bases between them. This CDR3 region has 13 residues. The CDR3 sequence: CASSFTNQETQYF. The CDR3, as DNA: TGTGCCAGCAGCTTCACGAACCAAGAGACCCAGTACTTC.

This clone was seen a handful of times. The chain carries TRBV27 and TRBJ1-3; D is possibly TRBD1 (6 bases). With 3 bases removed from V and 4 bases from J, the gap between germline ends came to 13 bases. Germline CDR1 MNHEY, CDR2 SMNVEV (reference sequence). CDR3 length: 15 residues. As DNA, the CDR3 is TGTGCCAGCAGTTTCGGCAGGGGATTAGGAAACACCATATATTTT. It specifies CASSFGRGLGNTIYF.